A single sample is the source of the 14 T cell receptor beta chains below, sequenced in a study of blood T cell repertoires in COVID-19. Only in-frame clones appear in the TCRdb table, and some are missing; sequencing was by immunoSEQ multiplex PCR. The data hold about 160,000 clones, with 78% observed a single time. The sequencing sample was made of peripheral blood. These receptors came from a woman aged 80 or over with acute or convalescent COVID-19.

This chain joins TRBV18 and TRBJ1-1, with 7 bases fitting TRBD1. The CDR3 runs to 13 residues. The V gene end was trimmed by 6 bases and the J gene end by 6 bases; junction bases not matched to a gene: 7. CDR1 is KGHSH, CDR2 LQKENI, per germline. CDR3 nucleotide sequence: TGTGCCAGCTCCTTCGGGACAGCCGCTGAAGCTTTCTTT. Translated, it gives CASSFGTAAEAFF.

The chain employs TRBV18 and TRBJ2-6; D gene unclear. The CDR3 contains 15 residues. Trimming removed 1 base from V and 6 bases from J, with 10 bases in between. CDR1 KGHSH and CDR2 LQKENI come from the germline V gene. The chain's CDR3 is CASSPLVDQANVLTF. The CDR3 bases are TGTGCCAGCTCACCACTAGTCGATCAGGCCAACGTCCTGACTTTC. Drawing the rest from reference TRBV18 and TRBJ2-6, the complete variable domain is NAGVMQNPRHLVRRRGQEARLRCSPMKGHSHVYWYRQLPEEGLKFMVYLQKENIIDESGMPKERFSAEFPKEGPSILRIQQVVRGDSAAYFCASSPLVDQANVLTFGAGSRLTVL.

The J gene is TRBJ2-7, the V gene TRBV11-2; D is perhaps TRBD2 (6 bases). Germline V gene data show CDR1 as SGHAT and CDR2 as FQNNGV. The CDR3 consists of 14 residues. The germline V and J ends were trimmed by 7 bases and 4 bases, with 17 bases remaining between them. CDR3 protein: CASTPDYLNYEQYF. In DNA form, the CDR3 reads TGTGCCAGCACCCCGGACTATTTAAATTACGAGCAGTACTTC.

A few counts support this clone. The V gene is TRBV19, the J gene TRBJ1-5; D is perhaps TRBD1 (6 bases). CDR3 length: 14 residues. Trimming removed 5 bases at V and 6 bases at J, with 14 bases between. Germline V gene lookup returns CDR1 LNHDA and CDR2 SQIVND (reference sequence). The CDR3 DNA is TGTGCCAGTAGTGTGACAGGTTGGGGTCAGCCCCAGCATTTT. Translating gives CASSVTGWGQPQHF.

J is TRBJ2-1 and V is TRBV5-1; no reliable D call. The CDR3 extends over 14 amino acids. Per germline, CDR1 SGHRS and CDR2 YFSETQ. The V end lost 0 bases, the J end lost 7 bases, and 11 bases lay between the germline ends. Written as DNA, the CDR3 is TGCGCCAGCAGCTTGGTTTCAGTTAATAATGAGCAGTTCTTC. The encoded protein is CASSLVSVNNEQFF.

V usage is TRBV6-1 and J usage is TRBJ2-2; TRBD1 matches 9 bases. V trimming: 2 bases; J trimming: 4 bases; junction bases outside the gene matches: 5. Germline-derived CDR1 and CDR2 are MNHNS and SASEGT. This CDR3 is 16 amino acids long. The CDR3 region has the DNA TGTGCCAGCAGTGAACAACCGACAGGGGGCACCGGGGAGCTGTTTTTT. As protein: CASSEQPTGGTGELFF.

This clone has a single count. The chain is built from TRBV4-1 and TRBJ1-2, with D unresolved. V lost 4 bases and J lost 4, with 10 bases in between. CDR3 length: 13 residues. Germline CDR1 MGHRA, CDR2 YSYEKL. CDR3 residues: CASSPAVLYGYTF. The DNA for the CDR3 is TGCGCCAGCAGCCCCGCGGTTCTCTATGGCTACACCTTC.

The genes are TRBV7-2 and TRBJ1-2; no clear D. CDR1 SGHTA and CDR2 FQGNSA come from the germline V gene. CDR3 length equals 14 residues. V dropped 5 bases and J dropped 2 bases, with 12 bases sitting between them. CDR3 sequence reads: CASSAAGNNYGYTF. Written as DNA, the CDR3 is TGTGCCAGCAGCGCAGCCGGGAACAACTATGGCTACACCTTC.

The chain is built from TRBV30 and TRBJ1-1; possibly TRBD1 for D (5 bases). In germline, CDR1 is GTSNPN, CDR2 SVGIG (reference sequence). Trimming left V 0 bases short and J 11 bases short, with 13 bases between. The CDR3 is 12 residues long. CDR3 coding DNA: TGTGCCTGGAGTGTGGGGCGACGTCCGGCTTTCTTT. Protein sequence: CAWSVGRRPAFF.

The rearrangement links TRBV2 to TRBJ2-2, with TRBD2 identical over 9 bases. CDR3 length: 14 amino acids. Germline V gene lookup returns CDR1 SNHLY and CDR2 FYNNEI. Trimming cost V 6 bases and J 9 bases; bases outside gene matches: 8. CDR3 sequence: CASSASGTRRELFF. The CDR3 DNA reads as TGTGCCAGCAGCGCTAGCGGGACCCGGAGGGAGCTGTTTTTT.

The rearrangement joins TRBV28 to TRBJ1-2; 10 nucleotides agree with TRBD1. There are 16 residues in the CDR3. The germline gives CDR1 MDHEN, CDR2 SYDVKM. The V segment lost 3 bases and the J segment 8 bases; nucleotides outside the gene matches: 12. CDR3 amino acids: CASSFPLGTGAPGYTF. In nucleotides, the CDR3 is TGTGCCAGCAGTTTCCCTTTAGGGACAGGGGCGCCGGGCTACACCTTC.

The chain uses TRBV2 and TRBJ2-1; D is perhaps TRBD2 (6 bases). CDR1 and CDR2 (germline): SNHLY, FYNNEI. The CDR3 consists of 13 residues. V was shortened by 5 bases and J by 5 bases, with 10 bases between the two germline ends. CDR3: CASSRASDNEQFF. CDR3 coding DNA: TGTGCCAGCAGTCGGGCTAGCGACAATGAGCAGTTCTTC.

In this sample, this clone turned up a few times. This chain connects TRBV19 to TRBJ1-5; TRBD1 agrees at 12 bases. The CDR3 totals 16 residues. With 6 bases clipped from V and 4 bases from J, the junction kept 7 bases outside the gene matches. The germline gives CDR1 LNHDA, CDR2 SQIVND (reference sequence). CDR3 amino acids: CASRPGTGGRNQPQHF. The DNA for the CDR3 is TGTGCCAGTAGGCCTGGGACAGGGGGCCGAAATCAGCCCCAGCATTTT.

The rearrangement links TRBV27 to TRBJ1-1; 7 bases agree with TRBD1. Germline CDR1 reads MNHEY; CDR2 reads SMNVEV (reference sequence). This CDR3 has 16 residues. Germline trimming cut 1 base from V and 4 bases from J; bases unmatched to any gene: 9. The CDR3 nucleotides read TGTGCCAGCAGTTTATATGCGCACAGGGGTGGCACTGAAGCTTTCTTT. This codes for CASSLYAHRGGTEAFF.